The present entry profiles one T cell receptor (beta chain) with its context. Its specificity is not known. TCRdb keeps only in-frame clones here, not all; method: immunoSEQ multiplex PCR. The table has hundreds of thousands of clones, nearly 95% seen once. These data originate in a study of shared clonotypes between healthy human individuals. Study background: CD4 naive cells filled three plates per donor, CD4 memory three, CD8 naive two and CD8 memory one. Findings and limits, study-wide: Clonotypes shared by all four sorted-subset donors had higher generation probabilities than non-shared clonotypes. Richness estimates generally favored naive over memory subsets.

CD45RO-negative, CCR7-positively selected cells formed the naive CD8 fraction, excluding terminally differentiated effector memory CD45RA+ cells. Trimming pared 5 bases from V and 2 bases from J, leaving 18 bases between. Germline V CDR1 and CDR2: SGHAT, FQNNGV. CDR3 size: 17 residues. The chain links TRBV11-2 to TRBJ1-4; TRBD1 is a possible D gene (5 bases). This receptor was taken from a man aged 30 to 39 in good health. Material: naive CD8+ T cells sorted from blood. DNA for the CDR3: TGTGCCAGCAGCCCCGAGGGGTCGGTGTGGACTAATGAAAAACTGTTTTTT. Translation: CASSPEGSVWTNEKLFF.